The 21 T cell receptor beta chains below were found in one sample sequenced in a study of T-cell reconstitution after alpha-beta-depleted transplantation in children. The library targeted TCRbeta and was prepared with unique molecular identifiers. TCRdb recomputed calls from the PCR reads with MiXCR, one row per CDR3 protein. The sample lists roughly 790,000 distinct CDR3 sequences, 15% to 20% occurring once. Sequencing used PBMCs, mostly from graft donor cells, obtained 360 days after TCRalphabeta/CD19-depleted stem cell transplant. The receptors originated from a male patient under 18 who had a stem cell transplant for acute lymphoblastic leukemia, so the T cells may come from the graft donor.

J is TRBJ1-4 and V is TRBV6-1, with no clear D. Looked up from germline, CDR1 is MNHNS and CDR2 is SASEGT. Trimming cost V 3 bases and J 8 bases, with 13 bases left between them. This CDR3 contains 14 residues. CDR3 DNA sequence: TGTGCCAGCAGTGATGAGTCTCGAGAAGAAAAACTGTTTTTT. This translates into CASSDESREEKLFF.

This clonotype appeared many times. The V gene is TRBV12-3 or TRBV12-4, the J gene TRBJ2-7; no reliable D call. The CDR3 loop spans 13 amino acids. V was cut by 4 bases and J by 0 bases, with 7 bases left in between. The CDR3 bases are TGTGCCAGCAGTTCCCTGAACTCCTACGAGCAGTACTTC. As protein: CASSSLNSYEQYF.

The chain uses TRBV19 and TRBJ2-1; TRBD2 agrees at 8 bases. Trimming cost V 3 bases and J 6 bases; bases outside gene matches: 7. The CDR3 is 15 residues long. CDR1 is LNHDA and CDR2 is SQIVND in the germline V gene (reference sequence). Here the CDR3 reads CASSIGASGSNEQFF. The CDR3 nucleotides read TGTGCCAGTAGTATCGGGGCTAGCGGGTCCAATGAGCAGTTCTTC.

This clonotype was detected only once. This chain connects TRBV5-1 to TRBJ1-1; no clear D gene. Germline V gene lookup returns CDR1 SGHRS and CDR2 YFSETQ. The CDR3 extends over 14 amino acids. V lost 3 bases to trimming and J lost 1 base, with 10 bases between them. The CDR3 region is CASSSYEGNTEAFF. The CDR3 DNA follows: TGCGCCAGCAGCTCTTACGAAGGGAACACTGAAGCTTTCTTT. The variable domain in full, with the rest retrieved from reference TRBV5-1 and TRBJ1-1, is KAGVTQTPRYLIKTRGQQVTLSCSPISGHRSVSWYQQTPGQGLQFLFEYFSETQRNKGNFPGRFSGRQFSNSRSEMNVSTLELGDSALYLCASSSYEGNTEAFFGQGTRLTVV.

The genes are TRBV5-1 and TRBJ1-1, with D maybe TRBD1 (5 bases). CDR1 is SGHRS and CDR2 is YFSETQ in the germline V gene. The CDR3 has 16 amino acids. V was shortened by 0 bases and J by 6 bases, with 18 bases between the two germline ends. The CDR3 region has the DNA TGCGCCAGCAGCTTGGACGTGGGGCGCATATCTTCTGAAGCTTTCTTT. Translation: CASSLDVGRISSEAFF.

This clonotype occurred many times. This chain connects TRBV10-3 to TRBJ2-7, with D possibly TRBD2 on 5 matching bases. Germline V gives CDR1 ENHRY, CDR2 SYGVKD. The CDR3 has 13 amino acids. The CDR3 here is CARSRELASEQYF. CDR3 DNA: TGTGCTAGAAGCCGGGAATTGGCGAGCGAGCAGTACTTC.

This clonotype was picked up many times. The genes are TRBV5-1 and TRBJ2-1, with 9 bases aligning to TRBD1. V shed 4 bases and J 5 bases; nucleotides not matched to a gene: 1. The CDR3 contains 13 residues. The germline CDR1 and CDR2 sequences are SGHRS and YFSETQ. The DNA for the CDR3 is TGCGCCAGCAGCAGGACAGGGGACAATGAGCAGTTCTTC. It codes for CASSRTGDNEQFF.

CDR3 sequence: CASYRGSANTGELFF. Here the CDR3 DNA reads TGCGCCAGCTACAGGGGCTCCGCGAACACCGGGGAGCTGTTTTTT. The V call is TRBV5-1, the J call TRBJ2-2, with 7 bases that match TRBD1. Looked up from germline, CDR1 is SGHRS and CDR2 is YFSETQ. The ends lost 7 bases at V and 0 bases at J; junction bases unmatched: 6. The CDR3 extends over 15 amino acids.

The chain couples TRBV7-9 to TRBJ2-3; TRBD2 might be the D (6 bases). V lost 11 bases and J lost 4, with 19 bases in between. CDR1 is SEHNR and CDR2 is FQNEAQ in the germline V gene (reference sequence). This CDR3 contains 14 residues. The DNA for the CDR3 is TGTGCCCTAACCCCCGGCGGGATGCCAGATACGCAGTATTTT. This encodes CALTPGGMPDTQYF.

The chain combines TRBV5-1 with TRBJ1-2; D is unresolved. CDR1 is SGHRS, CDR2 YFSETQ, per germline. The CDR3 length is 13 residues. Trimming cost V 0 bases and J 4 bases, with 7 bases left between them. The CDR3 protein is CASSLGATYGYTF. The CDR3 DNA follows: TGCGCCAGCAGCTTGGGGGCAACCTATGGCTACACCTTC. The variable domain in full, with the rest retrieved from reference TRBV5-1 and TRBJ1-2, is KAGVTQTPRYLIKTRGQQVTLSCSPISGHRSVSWYQQTPGQGLQFLFEYFSETQRNKGNFPGRFSGRQFSNSRSEMNVSTLELGDSALYLCASSLGATYGYTFGSGTRLTVV.

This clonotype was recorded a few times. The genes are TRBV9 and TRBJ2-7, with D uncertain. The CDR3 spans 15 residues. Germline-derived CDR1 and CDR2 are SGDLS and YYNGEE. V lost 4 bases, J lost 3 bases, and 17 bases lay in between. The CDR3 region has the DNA TGTGCCAGCAGCAGGATGCATTGGTGGGGCTACGAGCAGTACTTC. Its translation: CASSRMHWWGYEQYF.

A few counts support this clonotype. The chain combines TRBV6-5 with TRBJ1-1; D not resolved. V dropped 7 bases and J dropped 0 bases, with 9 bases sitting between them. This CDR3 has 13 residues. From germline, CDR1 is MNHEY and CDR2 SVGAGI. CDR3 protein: CASKEVLNTEAFF. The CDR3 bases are TGTGCCAGCAAGGAGGTCTTGAACACTGAAGCTTTCTTT.

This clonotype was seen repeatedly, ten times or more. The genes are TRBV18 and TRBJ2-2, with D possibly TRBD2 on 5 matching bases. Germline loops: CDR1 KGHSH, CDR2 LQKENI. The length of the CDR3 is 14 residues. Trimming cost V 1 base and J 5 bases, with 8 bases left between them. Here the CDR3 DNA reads TGTGCCAGCTCACCACTCGGGGAAACCGGGGAGCTGTTTTTT. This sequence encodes CASSPLGETGELFF.

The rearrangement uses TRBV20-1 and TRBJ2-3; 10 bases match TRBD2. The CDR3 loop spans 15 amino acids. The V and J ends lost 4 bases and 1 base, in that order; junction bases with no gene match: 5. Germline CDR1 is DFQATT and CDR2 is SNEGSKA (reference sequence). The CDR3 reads CSAKAGGRGTDTQYF. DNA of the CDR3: TGCAGTGCTAAAGCGGGAGGGCGGGGCACAGATACGCAGTATTTT.

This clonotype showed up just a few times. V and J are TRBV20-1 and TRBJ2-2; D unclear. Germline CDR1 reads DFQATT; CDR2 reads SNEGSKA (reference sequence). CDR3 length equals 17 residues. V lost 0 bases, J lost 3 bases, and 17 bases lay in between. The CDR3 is CSARDMGGPRDTGELFF. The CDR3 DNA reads TGCAGTGCTAGAGATATGGGCGGTCCAAGGGACACCGGGGAGCTGTTTTTT.

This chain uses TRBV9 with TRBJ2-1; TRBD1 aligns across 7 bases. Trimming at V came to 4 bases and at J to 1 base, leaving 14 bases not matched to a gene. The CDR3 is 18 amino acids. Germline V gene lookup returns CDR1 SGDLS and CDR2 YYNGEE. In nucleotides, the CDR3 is TGTGCCAGCAGCCATCCCCTATCAGGGACAGCTTCCTACAATGAGCAGTTCTTC. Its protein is CASSHPLSGTASYNEQFF.

DNA for the CDR3: TGTGCCAGCAGTTACGGACACAGCTCCTATAATTCACCCCTCCACTTT. Amino acid sequence: CASSYGHSSYNSPLHF. The V gene is TRBV6-5, the J gene TRBJ1-6, with D maybe TRBD1 (5 bases). Between the trimmed V and J ends, which lost 2 bases and 0 bases, there was a span of 8 bases. CDR3 size: 16 residues. Per germline, CDR1 MNHEY and CDR2 SVGAGI.

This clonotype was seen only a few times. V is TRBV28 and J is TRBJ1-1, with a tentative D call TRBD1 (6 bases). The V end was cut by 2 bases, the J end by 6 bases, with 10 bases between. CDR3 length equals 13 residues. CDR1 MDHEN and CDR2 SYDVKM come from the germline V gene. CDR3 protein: CASSLGGRSEAFF. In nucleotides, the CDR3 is TGTGCCAGCAGTTTAGGGGGCAGGTCTGAAGCTTTCTTT.

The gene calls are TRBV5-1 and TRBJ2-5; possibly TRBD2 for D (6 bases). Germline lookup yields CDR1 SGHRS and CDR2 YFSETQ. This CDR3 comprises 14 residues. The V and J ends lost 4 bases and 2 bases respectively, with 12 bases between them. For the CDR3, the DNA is TGCGCCAGCAGCGGGGACTGGGCACAAGAGACCCAGTACTTC. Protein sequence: CASSGDWAQETQYF.

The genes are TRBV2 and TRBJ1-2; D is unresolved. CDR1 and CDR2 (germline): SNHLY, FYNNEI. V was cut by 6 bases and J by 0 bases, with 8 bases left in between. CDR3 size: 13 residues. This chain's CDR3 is CASRFPTNYGYTF. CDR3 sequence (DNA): TGTGCCAGCAGGTTCCCAACTAACTATGGCTACACCTTC. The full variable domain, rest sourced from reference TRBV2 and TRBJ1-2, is EPEVTQTPSHQVTQMGQEVILRCVPISNHLYFYWYRQILGQKVEFLVSFYNNEISEKSEIFDDQFSVERPDGSNFTLKIRSTKLEDSAMYFCASRFPTNYGYTFGSGTRLTVV.

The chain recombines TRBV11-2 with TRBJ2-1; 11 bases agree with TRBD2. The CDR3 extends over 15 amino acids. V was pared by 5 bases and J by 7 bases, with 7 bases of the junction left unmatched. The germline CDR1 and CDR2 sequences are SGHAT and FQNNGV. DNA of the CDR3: TGTGCCAGCAGCCTGGGACTAGCGGTAGAGAATGAGCAGTTCTTC. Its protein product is CASSLGLAVENEQFF.